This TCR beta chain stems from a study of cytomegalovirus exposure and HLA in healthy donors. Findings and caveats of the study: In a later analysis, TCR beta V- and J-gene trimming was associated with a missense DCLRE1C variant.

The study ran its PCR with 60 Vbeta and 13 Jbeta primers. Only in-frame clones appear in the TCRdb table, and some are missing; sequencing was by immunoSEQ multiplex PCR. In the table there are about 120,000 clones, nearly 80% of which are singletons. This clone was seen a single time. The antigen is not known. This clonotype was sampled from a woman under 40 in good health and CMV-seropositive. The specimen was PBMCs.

The CDR3 spells CASRSRGDGEQYF. In nucleotides, the CDR3 is TGCGCCAGCAGGTCCAGAGGTGACGGCGAGCAGTACTTC. The chain joins TRBV5-1 to TRBJ2-7; no firm D call. This CDR3 has 13 residues. Looked up from germline, CDR1 is SGHRS and CDR2 is YFSETQ. V dropped 5 bases and J dropped 6 bases, with 15 bases sitting between them. The whole variable domain, remainder taken from reference TRBV5-1 and TRBJ2-7, is KAGVTQTPRYLIKTRGQQVTLSCSPISGHRSVSWYQQTPGQGLQFLFEYFSETQRNKGNFPGRFSGRQFSNSRSEMNVSTLELGDSALYLCASRSRGDGEQYFGPGTRLTVT.